A single sample is the source of the 2 T cell receptor beta chains below, sequenced in a study of blood T cell repertoires in COVID-19. The data were produced by immunoSEQ multiplex PCR, yet TCRdb's version contains in-frame clones alone and is incomplete. The sample lists more than 35,000 clones; about 88% were seen once. Sequenced input: peripheral blood. The receptors were sampled from a human donor in a cohort sampled during active COVID-19.

The rearrangement joins TRBV6-2 or TRBV6-3 to TRBJ1-5; D not certain. V was pared by 6 bases and J by 1 base, with 13 bases between. The germline CDR1 and CDR2 sequences are MNHEY and SVGEGT. CDR3 length equals 15 residues. The CDR3 region is CASSNSGLSNQPQHF. CDR3 DNA sequence: TGTGCCAGCAGCAACAGTGGGTTGAGCAATCAGCCCCAGCATTTT.

This clone was recorded once. The rearrangement uses TRBV27 and TRBJ2-5, with a weak D call TRBD1 (5 bases). Germline values: CDR1 MNHEY, CDR2 SMNVEV (reference sequence). CDR3 size: 12 residues. The V end was cut by 7 bases, the J end by 7 bases, with 13 bases between. In DNA form, the CDR3 reads TGTGCCAGCAAGGACACCCCGGGGACCCAGTACTTC. Amino acids: CASKDTPGTQYF.